A single sample gave rise to the 24 T cell receptor beta chains below, sequenced in a study of cytomegalovirus exposure and HLA in healthy donors. It was with 60 Vbeta and 13 Jbeta primers that the PCR ran. Measured with immunoSEQ multiplex PCR; TCRdb has only the in-frame clones, and not every one. Of 87,000 or so clones listed, 6% to 9% were seen once; the top ten hold 2.3%. Source material: PBMCs. All receptors come from a man aged 45-65 years in good health and CMV-seronegative.

CDR3 region: CASSTGLSPETDTQYF. CDR3 in DNA: TGTGCCAGCAGCACCGGACTCAGCCCTGAAACAGATACGCAGTATTTT. The chain couples TRBV5-8 to TRBJ2-3, with D possibly TRBD2 on 5 matching bases. The CDR3 has 16 amino acids. Trimming shortened V by 4 bases and J by 3 bases, and 18 bases separated the two germline ends. The germline V gene has CDR1 SGHTS and CDR2 YDEGEE. The variable domain in full, completed from reference TRBV5-8 and TRBJ2-3, reads EAGVTQSPTHLIKTRGQQATLRCSPISGHTSVYWYQQALGLGLQFLLWYDEGEERNRGNFPPRFSGRQFPNYSSELNVNALELEDSALYLCASSTGLSPETDTQYFGPGTRLTVL.

This clone was picked up a small number of times. This rearrangement joins TRBV28 to TRBJ1-6; a possible D gene is TRBD1 (5 bases). Germline lookup yields CDR1 MDHEN and CDR2 SYDVKM. This CDR3 contains 15 residues. V lost 1 base, J lost 4 bases, and 8 bases lay in between. The CDR3 DNA sequence: TGTGCCAGCAGTTTATCAGGGAATTATAATTCACCCCTCCACTTT. Its translation is CASSLSGNYNSPLHF.

Regarding this clone: The junction and the germline gene differ at one end; a read error may be behind it. The rearrangement uses TRBV4-1 and TRBJ2-7; 10 bases line up with TRBD1. The CDR3 covers 14 residues. Germline V CDR1 and CDR2: MGHRA, YSYEKL. The CDR3 loop is CASSEDRGPREQYF. CDR3 bases: TGCGCCAGCAGCGAAGACAGGGGGCCGAGGGAGCAGTACTTC.

A few counts support this clone. The rearrangement joins TRBV15 to TRBJ2-3; 11 bases are shared with TRBD2. The length of the CDR3 is 16 residues. In germline, CDR1 is LNHNV, CDR2 YYDKDF (reference sequence). Trimming at V came to 5 bases and at J to 3 bases, leaving 7 bases not matched to a gene. The chain's CDR3 is CATSLRLAGLTDTQYF. CDR3 nucleotides: TGTGCCACCAGCTTGCGACTAGCGGGATTAACAGATACGCAGTATTTT.

The chain joins TRBV7-3 to TRBJ1-3, with a possible D match to TRBD1 (5 bases). V was clipped by 1 base and J by 8 bases, with 9 bases between them. The CDR3 is 13 amino acids. Germline CDR1 and CDR2: SGHTA and FQGTGA. The CDR3 here is CASSLSRGDTIYF. The CDR3 DNA sequence: TGTGCCAGCAGCTTAAGTAGGGGCGACACCATATATTTT.

The V gene is TRBV6-5, the J gene TRBJ1-1; TRBD1 matches at 11 bases. CDR3 length: 14 residues. From germline, CDR1 is MNHEY and CDR2 SVGAGI. J was trimmed by 4 bases and V by 4 bases; bases with no gene match: 2. The CDR3 region is CASSWDRGSTEAFF. DNA for the CDR3: TGTGCCAGCAGTTGGGACAGGGGGAGCACTGAAGCTTTCTTT.

This chain uses TRBV19 with TRBJ2-3; 15 bases align to TRBD2. CDR1 and CDR2 from the germline V gene are LNHDA and SQIVND (reference sequence). V gave up 5 bases and J gave up 4 bases; unmatched junction bases: 10. The CDR3 has 18 amino acids. CDR3 loop: CASSERGLAGGPPDTQYF. CDR3 nucleotide sequence: TGTGCCAGTAGTGAGCGCGGACTAGCGGGGGGGCCGCCAGATACGCAGTATTTT.

This clone was observed a handful of times. The chain employs TRBV30 and TRBJ1-5; 8 nucleotides match TRBD1. Unmatched junction bases numbered 10, after V lost 3 bases and J lost 3 bases. Per the germline V gene, CDR1 is GTSNPN and CDR2 is SVGIG (reference sequence). The CDR3 consists of 16 residues. The CDR3 spells CAWSPGWTGPNQPQHF. In DNA form, the CDR3 reads TGTGCCTGGAGCCCTGGGTGGACAGGGCCCAATCAGCCCCAGCATTTT.

This clone was detected only a few times. The rearrangement uses TRBV28 and TRBJ2-7; 7 bases fit TRBD1. The CDR3 covers 15 residues. J lost 2 bases, V lost 6 bases, and 10 bases had no gene match. Germline CDR1 is MDHEN and CDR2 is SYDVKM. The CDR3 DNA reads as TGTGCCAGCAGGCGACAGGGCTTATATCCCTACGAGCAGTACTTC. Its protein is CASRRQGLYPYEQYF. The full variable domain, completed using reference TRBV28 and TRBJ2-7, is DVKVTQSSRYLVKRTGEKVFLECVQDMDHENMFWYRQDPGLGLRLIYFSYDVKMKEKGDIPEGYSVSREKKERFSLILESASTNQTSMYLCASRRQGLYPYEQYFGPGTRLTVT.

This clone occurred a few times. The CDR3 DNA is TGCAGCTGCCTTGGACAGGGAGGGACTGAAGCTTTCTTT. It codes for CSCLGQGGTEAFF. The rearrangement links TRBV29-1 to TRBJ1-1; 8 bases agree with TRBD1. The CDR3 runs 13 residues. V shed 8 bases and J 5 bases; nucleotides not matched to a gene: 10. Germline V gene lookup returns CDR1 SQVTM and CDR2 ANQGSEA.

This clone was observed a few times. The chain recombines TRBV19 with TRBJ2-1; TRBD1 is a possible D gene (5 bases). The CDR3 extends over 13 amino acids. CDR1 is LNHDA, CDR2 SQIVND, per germline (reference sequence). The V end was cut by 6 bases, the J end by 9 bases, with 15 bases between. The DNA of the CDR3 is TGTGCCAGTAGGATCCTAGGGGCCGGTGAGCAGTTCTTC. It is translated as CASRILGAGEQFF. Based on the CDR3 plus reference TRBV19 and TRBJ2-1, the full variable domain is DGGITQSPKYLFRKEGQNVTLSCEQNLNHDAMYWYRQDPGQGLRLIYYSQIVNDFQKGDIAEGYSVSREKKESFPLTVTSAQKNPTAFYLCASRILGAGEQFFGPGTRLTVL.

This chain connects TRBV28 to TRBJ1-1; possible D gene TRBD1, 6 bases. The V gene lost 6 bases and the J gene lost 6 bases, with 14 bases spanning the gap. CDR1 and CDR2 from the germline V gene are MDHEN and SYDVKM. The CDR3 consists of 13 residues. In DNA, the CDR3 is TGTGCCAGCAGCCCAACAGGGACCCCTGAAGCTTTCTTT. As protein: CASSPTGTPEAFF.

This clone was recorded a few times. The gene calls are TRBV5-4 and TRBJ2-7; a possible D gene is TRBD2 (5 bases). The germline CDR1 and CDR2 sequences are SGHNT and YYREEE (reference sequence). The CDR3 has 15 residues. V was shortened by 4 bases and J by 0 bases, with 14 bases between the two germline ends. The CDR3 is CASSLLGRNSYEQYF. The DNA for the CDR3 is TGTGCCAGCAGCCTCCTAGGGAGAAACTCCTACGAGCAGTACTTC. Based on the CDR3 plus reference TRBV5-4 and TRBJ2-7, the full variable domain is ETGVTQSPTHLIKTRGQQVTLRCSSQSGHNTVSWYQQALGQGPQFIFQYYREEENGRGNFPPRFSGLQFPNYSSELNVNALELDDSALYLCASSLLGRNSYEQYFGPGTRLTVT.

Only a few counts were recorded for this clone. The J gene is TRBJ2-7, the V gene TRBV11-3; TRBD1 matches at 8 bases. J lost 3 bases, V lost 1 base, and 5 bases had no gene match. CDR3 length equals 15 residues. In germline, CDR1 is SGHNT, CDR2 YENEEA. The CDR3 here is CASSLAGTGYYEQYF. The CDR3, as DNA: TGTGCCAGCAGCTTAGCCGGGACAGGTTACTACGAGCAGTACTTC.

The rearrangement links TRBV7-2 to TRBJ2-1; 10 positions agree with TRBD2. Looked up from germline, CDR1 is SGHTA and CDR2 is FQGNSA. The CDR3 is made up of 16 amino acids. V lost 2 bases, J lost 10 bases, and 11 bases stayed unmatched. The CDR3 bases are TGTGCCAGCAGCTTAAATAGGGTAGCGGGGGGTCAGGAGCAGTTCTTC. This gives the protein CASSLNRVAGGQEQFF. The whole variable domain, filled in from reference TRBV7-2 and TRBJ2-1, reads GAGVSQSPSNKVTEKGKDVELRCDPISGHTALYWYRQSLGQGLEFLIYFQGNSAPDKSGLPSDRFSAERTGGSVSTLTIQRTQQEDSAVYLCASSLNRVAGGQEQFFGPGTRLTVL.

The chain has TRBV15 and TRBJ1-1; TRBD1 agrees at 7 bases. CDR1 LNHNV and CDR2 YYDKDF come from the germline V gene (reference sequence). The trim removed 1 base at V and 0 bases at J, leaving 2 bases unmatched. The CDR3 spans 15 residues. CDR3 protein: CATSRGDRLNTEAFF. CDR3 in DNA: TGTGCCACCAGCAGAGGGGACAGACTGAACACTGAAGCTTTCTTT.

The V call is TRBV25-1, the J call TRBJ2-2; D gene uncertain. This CDR3 is 13 amino acids long. Germline CDR1 and CDR2: MGHDK and SYGVNS. V was clipped by 6 bases and J by 4 bases, with 9 bases between them. The CDR3 here is CASRQEPTGELFF. The CDR3, as DNA: TGTGCCAGCAGGCAGGAACCCACCGGGGAGCTGTTTTTT.

V and J are TRBV15 and TRBJ1-4; possible D gene TRBD1, 5 bases. Germline values: CDR1 LNHNV, CDR2 YYDKDF (reference sequence). The V end lost 1 base, the J end lost 6 bases, and 12 bases lay between the germline ends. The CDR3 has 15 amino acids. The CDR3 DNA reads as TGTGCCACCAGCAGAGTGCAGGGCTCGTATGAAAAACTGTTTTTT. Amino acid sequence: CATSRVQGSYEKLFF.

This clone came up a few times. V gene TRBV2 combines with J gene TRBJ1-4, with no clear D. Germline loops: CDR1 SNHLY, CDR2 FYNNEI. V lost 1 base, J lost 0 bases, and 6 bases lay in between. This CDR3 is 15 amino acids long. The CDR3 nucleotides read TGTGCCAGCAGTGAAGTCGGTTCAACTAATGAAAAACTGTTTTTT. Its translation is CASSEVGSTNEKLFF. Using reference TRBV2 and TRBJ1-4 for the parts outside the CDR3, the full variable domain is EPEVTQTPSHQVTQMGQEVILRCVPISNHLYFYWYRQILGQKVEFLVSFYNNEISEKSEIFDDQFSVERPDGSNFTLKIRSTKLEDSAMYFCASSEVGSTNEKLFFGSGTQLSVL.

This clone was recorded a few times. V and J are TRBV5-1 and TRBJ2-4, with 7 bases that match TRBD1. The CDR3 contains 13 residues. The V segment lost 4 bases and the J segment 8 bases; nucleotides outside the gene matches: 6. CDR1 is SGHRS and CDR2 is YFSETQ in the germline V gene. The CDR3 DNA sequence: TGCGCCAGCAGCCCCTTACAGGGGTACATTCAGTACTTC. Its translation is CASSPLQGYIQYF.

This clone was picked up a small number of times. The chain carries TRBV19 and TRBJ2-7, with TRBD2 as a possible D gene (5 bases). Germline values: CDR1 LNHDA, CDR2 SQIVND (reference sequence). CDR3 size: 15 residues. V lost 3 bases and J lost 2, with 14 bases in between. CDR3 in DNA: TGTGCCAGTAGTATTGCCGGGGTATCTCCCTACGAGCAGTACTTC. It is translated as CASSIAGVSPYEQYF.

CDR3 protein: CASSLKAGGLAYEQYF. The CDR3 coding sequence is TGTGCCAGCAGCTTAAAAGCGGGGGGCCTTGCCTACGAGCAGTACTTC. The V and J genes are TRBV7-2 and TRBJ2-7, with TRBD2 identical over 9 bases. The germline V gene encodes CDR1 SGHTA and CDR2 FQGNSA. The J segment lost 2 bases and the V segment lost 2 bases, leaving 7 bases of the junction unmatched. This CDR3 spans 16 amino acids.

This clone was observed a few times. This chain connects TRBV6-1 to TRBJ2-3, with 9 bases matching TRBD2. Germline loops: CDR1 MNHNS, CDR2 SASEGT. The trim removed 3 bases at V and 6 bases at J, leaving 7 bases unmatched. The CDR3 extends over 15 amino acids. CDR3 nucleotides: TGTGCCAGCAGTGATGCGGCTAGCGGGGTCGATACGCAGTATTTT. It specifies CASSDAASGVDTQYF.

The chain couples TRBV19 to TRBJ2-1, with a weak D call TRBD2 (6 bases). The V end was cut by 3 bases, the J end by 10 bases, with 10 bases between. Germline values: CDR1 LNHDA, CDR2 SQIVND (reference sequence). The CDR3 consists of 12 residues. The CDR3 coding sequence is TGTGCCAGTAGTATCACTAGCCGGGAGCAGTTCTTC. The encoded protein is CASSITSREQFF.